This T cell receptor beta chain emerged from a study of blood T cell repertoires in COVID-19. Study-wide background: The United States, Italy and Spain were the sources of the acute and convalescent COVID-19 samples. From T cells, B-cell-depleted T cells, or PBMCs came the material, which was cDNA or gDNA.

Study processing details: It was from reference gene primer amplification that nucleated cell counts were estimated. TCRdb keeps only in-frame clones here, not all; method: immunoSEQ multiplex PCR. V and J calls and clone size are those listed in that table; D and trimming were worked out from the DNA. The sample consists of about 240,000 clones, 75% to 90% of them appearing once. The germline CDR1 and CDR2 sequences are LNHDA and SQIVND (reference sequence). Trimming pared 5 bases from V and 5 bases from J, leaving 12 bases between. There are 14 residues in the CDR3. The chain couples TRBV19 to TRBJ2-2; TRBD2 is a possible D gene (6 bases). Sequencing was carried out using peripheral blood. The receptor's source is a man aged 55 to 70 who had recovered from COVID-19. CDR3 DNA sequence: TGTGCCAGTAGTTTCGGGACTCTTACCGGGGAGCTGTTTTTT. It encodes CASSFGTLTGELFF.